This T cell receptor (beta chain) was sequenced during a study of T cell responses to AZD1222 COVID-19 vaccine (dated by TCRdb to 2020 to 2023). Broadly, across the study: AZD1222 recipients whose second dose came at about 4 weeks and those whose second dose came at about 12 weeks were combined into one group, since spike-specific TCR depth and breadth did not differ between the two schedules. A total of 230 to 250 trial participants underwent TCR sequencing, of whom nearly 210 had received two doses of AZD1222 and 26 had received two doses of the MenACWY control vaccine. Trial participants were enrolled by age into subgroups of 18-55, 56-69 and 70-plus years, and roughly 160, 29 and 62 TCR-sequenced participants, respectively, were included in these subgroups.

The sample's time point label, decoded: baseline before first vaccination. Vaccinee samples came from UK trials COV001 and COV002, including a single-blind randomized controlled phase 2/3 trial of AZD1222 (ChAdOx1 nCoV-19) in healthy adults. For TCRbeta chain sequencing, PBMC samples were collected from trial participants at day 0 and at day 28 after the second dose. To note about this clone: The antigen it binds to is not known. No base quality values were provided; no much bigger clone lies one nucleotide off.

The trim is 1 base for V and 4 bases for J, with a gap of 7 bases between the germline ends. Counted from cysteine to phenylalanine, this CDR3 has 13 amino acids. Solely the CDR3 DNA is kept, with 39 bases framed from the first base. The germline V gene yields MNHNS for CDR1 and SASEGT for CDR2. The CDR3 regions of human TCRbeta chains were analyzed by immunosequencing. The authors processed their data as follows. Repertoire TCRs were checked for matches against a reference library of SARS-CoV-2-specific TCRs that had been generated using the MIRA antigen-specificity platform. Breadth was defined as the fraction of unique TCRs that were SARS-CoV-2-associated, and depth was defined as the fraction of total T cells that were SARS-CoV-2-associated. Using the MIRA data, every spike-specific TCR was mapped to the spike region that the TCR reacted to and assigned to either a CD4 or a CD8 class. Log10-transformed breadth and depth values were compared by one-way ANOVA with Sidak's multiple comparisons tests. TCRdb retrieved this table from immuneACCESS and kept in-frame rearrangements only. Not all clones are present; in checked studies, unresolved V genes account for under half, and no reason is known for the remainder. V and J calls and clone size are as listed in that table; D and trimming were resolved from the DNA. In all, the sample holds about 160,000 clones, and 90% of those were seen once. The top ten hold 1.5% of the sample.

Points the paper makes about the study in general: Vaccine-associated CD4 TCRs spanned the whole spike protein, with dominant responses in regions 160-218 and 743-854. Conclusions about previously exposed vaccinees were limited because only 5 or 6 AZD1222 recipients were SARS-CoV-2 seropositive at baseline. After two AZD1222 doses, spike-specific TCR breadth and depth were significantly higher than at day 0 and than in MenACWY recipients. Participants were mostly white British, with more females than males. The authors suggested clonal diversity may have been underestimated. Reportedly, close to half of the unique spike-specific TCRs recognized epitopes lying outside the regions that are mutated in the B.1.351 and B.1.1.7 variants. In the small 56-69-year group, the increase in depth fell short of significance, most likely because of low power. Because no day 14 peak-response samples were available, repertoires were characterized only after the peak T cell response.

The specimen was peripheral blood, collected on day 0 of AZD1222 vaccination. The receptor was derived from an adult in good health. The chain uses TRBV6-1 and TRBJ1-2, with no confident D gene call. The CDR3 has the sequence CASSEVGTYGYTF. At the DNA level, the sequence is TGTGCCAGCAGTGAAGTCGGCACCTATGGCTACACCTTC.